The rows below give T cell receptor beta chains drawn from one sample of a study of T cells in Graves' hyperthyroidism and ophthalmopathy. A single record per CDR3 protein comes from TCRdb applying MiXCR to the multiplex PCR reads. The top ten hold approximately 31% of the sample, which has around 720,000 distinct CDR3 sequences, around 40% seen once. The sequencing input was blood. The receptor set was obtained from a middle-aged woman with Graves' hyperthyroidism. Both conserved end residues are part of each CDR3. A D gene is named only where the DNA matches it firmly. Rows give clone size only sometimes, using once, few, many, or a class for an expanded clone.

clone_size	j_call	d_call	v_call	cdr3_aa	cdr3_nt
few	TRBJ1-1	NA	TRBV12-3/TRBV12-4	CASSLYRVRTTEAFF	TGTGCCAGCAGTTTATACAGGGTGCGAACCACTGAAGCTTTCTTT
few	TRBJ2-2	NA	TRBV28	CASSSKGELFF	TGTGCCAGCAGTTCTAAGGGGGAGCTGTTTTTT
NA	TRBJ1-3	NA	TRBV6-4	CASSARTVLSGNTIYF	TGTGCCAGCAGTGCTCGGACGGTACTCTCTGGAAACACCATATATTTT
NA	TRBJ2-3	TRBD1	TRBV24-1	CATSDPGQGSTDTQYF	TGTGCCACCAGTGACCCTGGACAGGGGAGCACAGATACGCAGTATTTT
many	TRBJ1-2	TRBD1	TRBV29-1	CSVEGTGIDGYTF	TGCAGCGTTGAGGGGACAGGGATTGATGGCTACACCTTC
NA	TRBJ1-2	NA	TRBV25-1	CASSATGLDYTF	TGTGCCAGCAGTGCCACAGGGCTGGACTACACCTTC
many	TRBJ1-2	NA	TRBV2	CASSEGITDPYGYTF	TGTGCCAGCAGTGAAGGGATTACGGACCCATATGGCTACACCTTC
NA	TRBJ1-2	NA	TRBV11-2	CASSLVVGRSWDGYTF	TGTGCCAGCAGCTTAGTAGTTGGAAGGAGTTGGGATGGCTACACCTTC
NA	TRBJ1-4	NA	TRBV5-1	CASSFGLREKLFF	TGCGCCAGCAGCTTCGGACTGCGTGAAAAACTGTTTTTT
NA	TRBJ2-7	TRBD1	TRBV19	CASTRRTGGPYEQCF	TGTGCCAGTACCCGGCGGACAGGGGGCCCCTACGAGCAGTGCTTC
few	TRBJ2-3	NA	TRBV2	CASSGSGLTDTQYF	TGTGCCAGCAGCGGCTCGGGGCTCACAGATACGCAGTATTTT
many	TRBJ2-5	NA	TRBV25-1	CASTLSSGSQYF	TGTGCCAGCACCTTAAGCTCGGGGTCCCAGTACTTC
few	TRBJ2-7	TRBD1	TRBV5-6	CASRATGLDSYEQYF	TGTGCCAGCAGGGCGACAGGGCTCGACTCCTACGAGCAGTACTTC
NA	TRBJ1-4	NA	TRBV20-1	CSARDRQDLNEKLFF	TGCAGTGCTAGAGATCGCCAGGACCTTAATGAAAAACTGTTTTTT
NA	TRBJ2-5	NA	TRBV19	CASKPGSQETQYF	TGTGCCAGTAAGCCGGGGTCCCAAGAGACCCAGTACTTC
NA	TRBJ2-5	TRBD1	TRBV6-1	CASSAFRTGGETQYF	TGTGCCAGCAGTGCCTTCAGGACAGGGGGGGAGACCCAGTACTTC
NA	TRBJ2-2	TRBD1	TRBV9	CASSGDRTNTGELFF	TGTGCCAGCAGCGGGGACAGAACCAACACCGGGGAGCTGTTTTTT
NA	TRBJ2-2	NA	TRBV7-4	CASSLDQNTGELFF	TGTGCCAGCAGCTTAGATCAAAACACCGGGGAGCTGTTTTTT
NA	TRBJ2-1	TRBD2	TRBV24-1	CASSGTSGINEQFF	TGTGCCAGCAGTGGGACTAGCGGGATAAATGAGCAGTTCTTC
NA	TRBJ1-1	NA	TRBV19	CASSRQELNTEAFF	TGTGCCAGTAGTAGACAGGAGTTGAACACTGAAGCTTTCTTT
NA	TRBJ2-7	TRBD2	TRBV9	CASARSGGSYEQYF	TGTGCCAGCGCTCGATCGGGAGGGTCCTACGAGCAGTACTTC
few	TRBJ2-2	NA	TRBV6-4	CASTRDSWSGELFF	TGTGCCAGCACACGGGATTCCTGGTCAGGGGAGCTGTTTTTT
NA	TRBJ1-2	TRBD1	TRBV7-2	CASTRGGQSNYGYTF	TGTGCCAGCACCAGGGGGGGACAGTCTAACTATGGCTACACCTTC
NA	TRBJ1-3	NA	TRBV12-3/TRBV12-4	CASRTSRDWGNTIYF	TGTGCCAGCAGGACCTCCAGGGACTGGGGAAACACCATATATTTT
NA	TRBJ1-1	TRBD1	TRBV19	CASSIAAGGTEAFF	TGTGCCAGTAGTATAGCGGCAGGGGGCACTGAAGCTTTCTTT
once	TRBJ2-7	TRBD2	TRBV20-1	CSATQAGVYEQCF	TGCAGTGCCACCCAAGCGGGAGTCTACGAGCAGTGCTTC
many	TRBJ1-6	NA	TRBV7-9	CASSWEGGNSPLHF	TGTGCCAGCAGCTGGGAGGGGGGAAATTCACCCCTCCACTTT
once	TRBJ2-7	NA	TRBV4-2	CASSQEGDTSYEQYF	TGTGCCAGCAGCCAGGAAGGGGACACCTCCTACGAGCAGTACTTC
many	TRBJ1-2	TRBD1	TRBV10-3	CAIGTGDGYTF	TGTGCCATCGGGACAGGAGATGGCTACACCTTC
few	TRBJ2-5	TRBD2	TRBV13	CASSPDGTSGEGQYF	TGTGCCAGCAGCCCGGACGGGACTAGCGGTGAGGGCCAGTACTTC
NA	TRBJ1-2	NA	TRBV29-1	CSLLPQGYGYTF	TGCAGCTTGTTACCACAGGGCTATGGCTACACCTTC
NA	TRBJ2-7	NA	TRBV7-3	CASSGGLVGSYEQYF	TGTGCCAGCAGCGGGGGACTGGTCGGTTCCTACGAGCAGTACTTC
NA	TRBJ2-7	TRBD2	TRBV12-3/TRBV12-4	CASSPRREGTYEQYF	TGTGCCAGCTCACCACGGAGGGAGGGGACTTACGAGCAGTACTTC
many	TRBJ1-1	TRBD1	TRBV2	CASRDRGFTEAFF	TGTGCCAGCAGGGACAGGGGGTTCACTGAAGCTTTCTTT
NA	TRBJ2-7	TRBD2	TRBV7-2	CASSLGGLAGGGQYF	TGTGCCAGCAGCTTAGGGGGACTAGCGGGAGGCGGGCAGTACTTC
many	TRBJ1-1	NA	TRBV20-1	CSAPLGSGGTEAFF	TGCAGTGCTCCCCTTGGCAGCGGGGGGACTGAAGCTTTCTTT
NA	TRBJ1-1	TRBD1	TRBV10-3	CAIGDRGQSTEAFF	TGTGCCATCGGTGACAGGGGGCAGAGCACTGAAGCTTTCTTT
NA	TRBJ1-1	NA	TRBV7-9	CASSRAGYRMNTEAFF	TGTGCCAGCAGCAGAGCCGGATACCGCATGAACACTGAAGCTTTCTTT
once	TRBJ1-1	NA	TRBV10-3	CAIRTSASEAFF	TGTGCCATCAGGACCTCAGCCTCTGAAGCTTTCTTT
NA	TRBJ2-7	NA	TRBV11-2	CASSDLGRGSYEQYF	TGTGCCAGCAGCGACCTTGGACGGGGCTCCTACGAGCAGTACTTC
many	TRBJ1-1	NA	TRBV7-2	CASSLAWLNTEAFF	TGTGCCAGCAGCTTAGCGTGGCTTAACACTGAAGCTTTCTTT